This T cell receptor (beta chain) was identified during a study of technical replicates of blood from several donors. CDR1 and CDR2 (germline): MNHEY, SVGAGI. Trimming took off 0 bases at V and 5 bases at J, with 11 bases between the two ends. The CDR3 totals 14 residues. Measured with immunoSEQ multiplex PCR; TCRdb has only the in-frame clones, and not every one. The sample yields tens of thousands of clones, approximately 93% seen once. The origin of this receptor is a human donor in good health. Sequenced sample: T cells isolated from PBMCs. The chain links TRBV6-5 to TRBJ2-7; maybe TRBD1 (6 bases). CDR3 loop: CASSYSNREDEQYF. The CDR3 coding sequence is TGTGCCAGCAGTTACTCGAACAGGGAAGACGAGCAGTACTTC.